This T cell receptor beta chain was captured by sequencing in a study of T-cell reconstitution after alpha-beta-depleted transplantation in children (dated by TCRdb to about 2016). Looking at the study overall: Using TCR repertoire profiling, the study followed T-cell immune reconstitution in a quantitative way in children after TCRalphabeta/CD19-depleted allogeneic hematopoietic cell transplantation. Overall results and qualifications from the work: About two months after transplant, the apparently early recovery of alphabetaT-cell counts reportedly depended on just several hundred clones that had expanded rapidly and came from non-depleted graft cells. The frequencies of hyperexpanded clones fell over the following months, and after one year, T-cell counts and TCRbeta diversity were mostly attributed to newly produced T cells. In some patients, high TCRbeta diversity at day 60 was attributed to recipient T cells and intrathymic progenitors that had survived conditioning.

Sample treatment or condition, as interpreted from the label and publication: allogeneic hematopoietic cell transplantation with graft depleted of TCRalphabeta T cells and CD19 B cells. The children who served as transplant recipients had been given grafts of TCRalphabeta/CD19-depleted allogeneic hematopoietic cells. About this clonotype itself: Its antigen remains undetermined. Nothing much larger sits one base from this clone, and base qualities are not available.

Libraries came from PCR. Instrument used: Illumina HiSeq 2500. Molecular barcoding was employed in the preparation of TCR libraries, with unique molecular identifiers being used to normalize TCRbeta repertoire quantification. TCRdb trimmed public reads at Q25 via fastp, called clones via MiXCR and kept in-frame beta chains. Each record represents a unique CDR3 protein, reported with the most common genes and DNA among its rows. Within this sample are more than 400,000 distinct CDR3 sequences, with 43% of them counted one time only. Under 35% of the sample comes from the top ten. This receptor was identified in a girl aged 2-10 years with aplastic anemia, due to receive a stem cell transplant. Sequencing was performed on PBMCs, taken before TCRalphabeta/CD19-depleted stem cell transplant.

The CDR3 protein sequence reads: CASSLEQLDTQYF. The base sequence is TGTGCCAGCAGCTTAGAACAGTTAGATACGCAGTATTTT. The chain employs TRBV7-2 and TRBJ2-3; the D gene cannot be named for sure. The CDR3 has 13 amino acids, counting the end cysteine and phenylalanine. CDR3 DNA is the only sequence kept; it has 39 bases, read in frame from the first base. The trim is 1 base for V and 5 bases for J, with a gap of 7 bases between the germline ends. The germline V gene sets CDR1 to SGHTA and CDR2 to FQGNSA.